The 5 T cell receptor beta chains given below trace back to one sample, sequenced in a study of patients and donors after allogeneic stem cell transplantation. A single record per CDR3 protein comes from TCRdb applying MiXCR to the RT-PCR reads. This sample has a few hundred thousand distinct CDR3 sequences, with 35% to 45% found just once. Sequences were obtained from blood, either unsorted or a sorted T cell fraction (not recorded which). The receptors derive from a human donor who was either an allogeneic HSCT recipient or a stem cell or donor lymphocyte infusion donor (not recorded which). It is not recorded whose cells these are; they may come from a transplant donor.

Only a few counts were recorded for this clonotype. This chain links TRBV7-2 with TRBJ1-2; D ambiguous. This CDR3 comprises 15 residues. The germline CDR1 and CDR2 sequences are SGHTA and FQGNSA. V lost 2 bases to trimming and J lost 4 bases, with 14 bases between them. The chain's CDR3 is CASSLQGWVGYGYTF. CDR3 DNA sequence: TGTGCCAGCAGCTTACAAGGGTGGGTCGGCTATGGCTACACCTTC.

V gene TRBV27 combines with J gene TRBJ2-7, with D possibly being TRBD1 (5 bases). CDR3 length: 14 residues. Germline CDR1 and CDR2: MNHEY and SMNVEV (reference sequence). V was clipped by 5 bases and J by 2 bases, with 13 bases between them. CDR3 DNA: TGTGCCAGCAGTCCCATCGACAGAGCCTACGAGCAGTACTTC. This encodes CASSPIDRAYEQYF.

V gene TRBV29-1 combines with J gene TRBJ2-7, with 8 bases matching TRBD1. After removal of 7 bases from V and 5 bases from J, the junction contained 7 bases not matched to a gene. There are 12 residues in the CDR3. Germline V gene sequence: CDR1 SQVTM, CDR2 ANQGSEA. The CDR3 loop is CSASGQAHEQYF. The DNA of the CDR3 is TGCAGCGCTTCGGGACAGGCCCACGAGCAGTACTTC.

CDR3 sequence (DNA): TGCGCCAGCAGCCAACGACCGATGAACACCGGGGAGCTGTTTTTT. This encodes CASSQRPMNTGELFF. The J gene is TRBJ2-2, the V gene TRBV4-1; D unresolved. This CDR3 is built from 15 residues. CDR1 and CDR2 from the germline V gene are MGHRA and YSYEKL. V shed 2 bases and J shed 1 base, with 8 bases lying between them.

The chain joins TRBV4-3 to TRBJ2-7, with TRBD1 identical over 10 bases. V lost 1 base and J lost 4; bases outside the gene matches: 4. The CDR3 has 15 amino acids. Per germline, CDR1 LGHNA and CDR2 YSLEER. CDR3 region: CASSQGGQGRYEQYF. DNA for the CDR3: TGCGCCAGCAGCCAAGGGGGACAGGGGAGGTACGAGCAGTACTTC.